The rows below give T cell receptor beta chains drawn from one sample of a study of blood T cell repertoires in COVID-19. Sequencing used immunoSEQ multiplex PCR; TCRdb keeps in-frame clones, though not all of them. Of approximately 60,000 clones detected, around 84% appear once; the ten largest clones hold 3.2%. Sequencing used peripheral blood. The receptors here all came from a man aged 45 to 65 with active COVID-19. CDR3s include the opening cysteine and the closing phenylalanine or tryptophan. Fields, in order: V gene, J gene, CDR3 length, D gene, clone size, CDR3 protein, CDR3 DNA. A D gene is named only where the DNA matches it firmly. Where a row states a size, it is once, few, many or the class of an expanded clone; other rows omit it.

TRBV5-8	TRBJ2-7	15	.	few	CASSPWGLSSYEQYF	TGTGCCAGCAGCCCCTGGGGGCTGAGCTCCTACGAGCAGTACTTC
TRBV11-2	TRBJ2-3	18	TRBD2	.	CASSLDRLAGGDTDTQYF	TGTGCCAGCAGCTTAGACAGACTAGCGGGGGGGGATACAGATACGCAGTATTTT
TRBV27	TRBJ2-5	17	.	.	CASSLLSGQGIGETQYF	TGTGCCAGCAGTTTATTATCTGGGCAGGGGATCGGAGAGACCCAGTACTTC
TRBV5-6	TRBJ2-1	11	.	.	CASSLTGYQFF	TGTGCCAGCAGCTTAACAGGGTATCAGTTCTTC
TRBV7-3	TRBJ2-7	15	TRBD1	.	CASSPKAGGSDEQYF	TGTGCCAGCAGCCCGAAGGCAGGGGGTAGCGACGAGCAGTACTTC
TRBV7-2	TRBJ1-5	14	.	.	CASSYGPGRQPQHF	TGTGCCAGCAGCTACGGACCCGGGAGGCAGCCCCAGCATTTT
TRBV6-4	TRBJ1-1	14	.	.	CALHHGPRNTEAFF	TGTGCCTTACACCATGGCCCCCGGAACACTGAAGCTTTCTTT
TRBV29-1	TRBJ1-2	13	.	.	CSATDSTIYGYTF	TGCAGCGCAACCGACAGCACCATCTATGGCTACACCTTC
TRBV4-2	TRBJ1-1	16	TRBD1	.	CASSQGTGVMNTEAFF	TGTGCCAGCAGCCAAGGGACAGGCGTAATGAACACTGAAGCTTTCTTT
TRBV5-1	TRBJ1-2	14	TRBD1	.	CASSLVGQGGGYTF	TGCGCCAGCAGCTTGGTGGGACAGGGGGGTGGCTACACCTTC
TRBV18	TRBJ1-5	12	.	.	CASSLRNQPQHF	TGTGCCAGCTCATTACGGAATCAGCCCCAGCATTTT
TRBV19	TRBJ1-5	16	TRBD1	.	CASSILDRGPNQPQHF	TGTGCCAGTAGTATTTTGGACAGGGGGCCCAATCAGCCCCAGCATTTT
TRBV23-1	TRBJ2-7	14	.	.	CASSPTADSYEQYF	TGCGCCAGCAGTCCCACGGCGGACAGCTACGAGCAGTACTTC
TRBV23-1	TRBJ1-5	17	.	.	CASSQSSGGRGNQPQHF	TGCGCCAGCAGTCAATCTTCCGGGGGTAGGGGCAATCAGCCCCAGCATTTT
TRBV3-1/TRBV3-2	TRBJ1-5	15	TRBD1	.	CASSPGQGGGQPQHF	TGTGCCAGCAGCCCGGGACAGGGGGGGGGTCAGCCCCAGCATTTT
TRBV6-5	TRBJ1-2	12	TRBD1	few	CATSRQGSYDTF	TGTGCCACCAGCCGACAGGGCTCTTACGACACCTTC
TRBV6-2/TRBV6-3	TRBJ2-3	19	TRBD2	.	CASSYFSTFLAGGTDTQYF	TGTGCCAGCAGTTACTTCTCCACCTTCTTAGCGGGGGGCACAGATACGCAGTATTTT
TRBV18	TRBJ1-2	16	.	.	CASSPPAGAAGYGYTF	TGTGCCAGCTCACCACCCGCAGGGGCAGCAGGGTATGGCTACACCTTC
TRBV6-5	TRBJ1-4	11	TRBD1	.	CASGTDEKLFF	TGTGCCAGCGGGACAGATGAAAAACTGTTTTTT
TRBV28	TRBJ2-3	17	.	.	CASSLVGVGGSTDTQYF	TGTGCCAGCAGTCTAGTGGGGGTGGGAGGAAGCACAGATACGCAGTATTTT
TRBV5-4	TRBJ2-7	15	TRBD1	.	CASSLGGQVSYEQYF	TGTGCCAGCAGCTTGGGGGGACAGGTATCCTACGAGCAGTACTTC
TRBV18	TRBJ1-1	13	TRBD1	once	CASSQGESTEAFF	TGTGCCAGCTCCCAGGGGGAGAGCACTGAAGCTTTCTTT
TRBV5-1	TRBJ1-3	15	TRBD1	.	CASSLGQGGGNTIYF	TGCGCCAGCAGCTTGGGACAGGGCGGTGGAAACACCATATATTTT
TRBV7-3	TRBJ2-1	16	TRBD1	.	CASSLTGQGSYNEQFF	TGTGCCAGCAGCTTGACCGGACAGGGCTCCTACAATGAGCAGTTCTTC
TRBV10-1	TRBJ2-3	19	TRBD2	.	CASSESRGGPSHTLDTQYF	TGCGCCAGCAGTGAGTCGCGGGGGGGTCCCTCTCACACATTGGATACGCAGTATTTT
TRBV2	TRBJ1-6	15	TRBD1	few	CASSHDETGGSPLHF	TGTGCCAGCAGCCACGACGAGACAGGGGGTTCACCCCTCCACTTT
TRBV11-2	TRBJ2-2	17	TRBD1	.	CASSLGPGTGRAGELFF	TGTGCCAGCAGCTTAGGTCCTGGGACAGGGCGAGCCGGGGAGCTGTTTTTT
TRBV28	TRBJ1-6	15	TRBD1	few	CASRPGTGVGSPLHF	TGTGCCAGCAGACCAGGGACAGGGGTCGGTTCACCCCTCCACTTT
TRBV6-2/TRBV6-3	TRBJ1-6	15	TRBD1	.	CASSPHRDRDSPLHF	TGTGCCAGCAGTCCACACCGGGACAGGGATTCACCCCTCCACTTT
TRBV16	TRBJ2-1	17	TRBD2	once	CASSQSRASGTYNEQFF	TGTGCCAGCAGCCAATCGCGGGCTAGCGGGACCTACAATGAGCAGTTCTTC
TRBV6-5	TRBJ1-5	15	TRBD1	.	CASSPPGGRNQPQHF	TGTGCCAGCAGTCCCCCAGGGGGACGCAATCAGCCCCAGCATTTT
TRBV9	TRBJ2-2	14	.	.	CASSVVGTPGELFF	TGTGCCAGCAGCGTAGTTGGGACTCCCGGGGAGCTGTTTTTT
TRBV3-1/TRBV3-2	TRBJ1-2	15	.	.	CASSQDTRAIYGYTF	TGTGCCAGCAGCCAAGATACCAGGGCCATCTATGGCTACACCTTC
TRBV7-9	TRBJ2-2	16	TRBD2	.	CASSPPRGGNTGELFF	TGTGCCAGCAGCCCCCCACGGGGGGGGAACACCGGGGAGCTGTTTTTT
TRBV27	TRBJ2-1	13	.	once	CASRVTSGLEQFF	TGTGCCAGCAGAGTGACCAGCGGCCTTGAGCAGTTCTTC
TRBV9	TRBJ2-3	16	.	.	CASSVASPKHTDTQYF	TGTGCCAGCAGCGTAGCTAGTCCAAAACACACAGATACGCAGTATTTT
TRBV25-1	TRBJ1-2	14	TRBD1	.	CASRGQGTSYGYTF	TGTGCCAGCAGGGGACAGGGCACTTCCTATGGCTACACCTTC
TRBV14	TRBJ1-6	14	.	few	CASRQSSYNSPLHF	TGTGCCAGCCGACAGAGCTCCTATAATTCACCCCTCCACTTT
TRBV24-1	TRBJ2-3	16	TRBD2	.	CATSEIASGRTDTQYF	TGTGCCACCAGTGAGATCGCTAGCGGGAGGACCGATACGCAGTATTTT
TRBV6-1	TRBJ1-2	13	.	.	CASSEGGGYGYTF	TGTGCCAGCAGTGAGGGGGGGGGCTATGGCTACACCTTC
TRBV6-5	TRBJ2-5	13	.	.	CASSPRLRETQYF	TGTGCCAGCAGTCCCCGGTTGAGAGAGACCCAGTACTTC
TRBV24-1	TRBJ1-1	20	.	.	CATSDIWALHPAKKNTEAFF	TGTGCCACCAGTGATATTTGGGCCCTTCACCCCGCCAAGAAGAACACTGAAGCTTTCTTT
TRBV28	TRBJ2-1	17	TRBD2	.	CASISRAELAGVGEQFF	TGTGCCAGCATATCCCGGGCGGAGCTAGCGGGAGTCGGTGAGCAGTTCTTC
TRBV2	TRBJ2-3	15	TRBD2	.	CASRQTSGRQDTQYF	TGTGCCAGCAGACAGACTAGCGGGAGACAAGATACGCAGTATTTT
TRBV5-8	TRBJ2-7	15	TRBD2	.	CASSLDRTRSYEQYF	TGTGCCAGCAGCTTGGACCGGACTAGGAGCTACGAGCAGTACTTC
TRBV28	TRBJ1-2	15	.	.	CASSSPAGSGDGYTF	TGTGCCAGCAGTTCCCCCGCGGGGTCTGGAGATGGCTACACCTTC
TRBV24-1	TRBJ1-4	15	TRBD1	.	CATSDAGTANEKLFF	TGTGCCACCAGTGACGCCGGGACAGCTAATGAAAAACTGTTTTTT
TRBV2	TRBJ1-1	17	TRBD1	.	CASTENPGQGGYTEAFF	TGTGCCAGCACCGAAAACCCCGGACAGGGGGGATACACTGAAGCTTTCTTT
TRBV18	TRBJ2-3	16	TRBD1	.	CASSPPGQFTPDTQYF	TGTGCCAGCTCACCACCGGGACAGTTCACCCCAGATACGCAGTATTTT
TRBV7-2	TRBJ1-2	14	TRBD1	once	CASSLEGADYGYTF	TGTGCCAGCAGCTTAGAGGGGGCGGACTATGGCTACACCTTC